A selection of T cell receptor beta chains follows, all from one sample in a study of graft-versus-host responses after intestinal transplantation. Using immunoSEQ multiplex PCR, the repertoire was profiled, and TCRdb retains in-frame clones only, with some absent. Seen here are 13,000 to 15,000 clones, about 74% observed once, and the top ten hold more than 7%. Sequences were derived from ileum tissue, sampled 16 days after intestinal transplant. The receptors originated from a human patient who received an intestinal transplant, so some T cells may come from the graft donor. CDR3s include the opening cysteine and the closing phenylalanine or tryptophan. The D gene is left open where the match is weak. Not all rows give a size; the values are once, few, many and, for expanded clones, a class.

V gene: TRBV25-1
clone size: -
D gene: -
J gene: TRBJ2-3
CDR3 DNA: TGTGCCAGCAGGACAACCGGGGGGCCCACAGATACGCAGTATTTT
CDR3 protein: CASRTTGGPTDTQYF

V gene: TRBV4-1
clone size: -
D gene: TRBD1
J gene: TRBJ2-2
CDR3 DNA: TGCGCCAGCAGCCGCCCTTCAACCGGGACAGGTAACACCGGGGAGCTGTTTTTT
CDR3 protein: CASSRPSTGTGNTGELFF

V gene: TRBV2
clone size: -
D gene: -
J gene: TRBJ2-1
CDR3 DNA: TGTGCCAGCAGTGAAGTCATTAGATCCTACAATGAGCAGTTCTTC
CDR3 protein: CASSEVIRSYNEQFF

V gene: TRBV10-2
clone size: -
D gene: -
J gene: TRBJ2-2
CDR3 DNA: TGCGCCAGCAGGTTTCGAAGGGGTTTTAAGACCGGGGAGCTGTTTTTT
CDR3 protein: CASRFRRGFKTGELFF

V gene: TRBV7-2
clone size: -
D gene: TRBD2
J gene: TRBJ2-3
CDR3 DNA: TGTGCCAGCAGCAAGCCCGGGACTAGCGGGGACCTCACAGATACGCAGTATTTT
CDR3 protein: CASSKPGTSGDLTDTQYF

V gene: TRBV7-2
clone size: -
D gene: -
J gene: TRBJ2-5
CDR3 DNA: TGTGCCAGCAGCTTGGCCGGACCGGGGGCCCAGTACTTC
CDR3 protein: CASSLAGPGAQYF

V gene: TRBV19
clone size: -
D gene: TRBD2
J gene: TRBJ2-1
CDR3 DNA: TGTGCCAGTAGTATCTGGCTAGCGGACAATGAGCAGTTCTTC
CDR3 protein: CASSIWLADNEQFF

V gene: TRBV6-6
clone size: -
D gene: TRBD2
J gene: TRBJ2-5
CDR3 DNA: TGTGCCAGCAGTTACACTAGCGGGAGGGTTGAGACCCAGTACTTC
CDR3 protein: CASSYTSGRVETQYF

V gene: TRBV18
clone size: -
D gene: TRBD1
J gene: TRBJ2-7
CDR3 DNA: TGTGCCAGCTCACCAATCGGGACAGGAGCCTACGAGCAGTACTTC
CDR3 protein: CASSPIGTGAYEQYF

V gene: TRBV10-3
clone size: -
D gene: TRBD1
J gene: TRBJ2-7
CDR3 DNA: TGTGCCATCAGTGAGTTAGGGACAGGGATGAGTGAGCAGTACTTC
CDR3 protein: CAISELGTGMSEQYF

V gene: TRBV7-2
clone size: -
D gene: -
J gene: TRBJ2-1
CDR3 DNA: TGTGCCAGCAGCTTTGGCGGGTACCTCAAAGAGCAGTTCTTC
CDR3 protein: CASSFGGYLKEQFF

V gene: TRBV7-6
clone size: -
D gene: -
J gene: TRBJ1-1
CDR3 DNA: TGTGCCAGCTGCCTCAGGGTCGGAGTGGACACTGAAGCTTTCTTT
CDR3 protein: CASCLRVGVDTEAFF

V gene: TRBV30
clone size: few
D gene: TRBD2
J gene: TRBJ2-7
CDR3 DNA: TGTGCCTGGAGAGGCGGGAGGTACGAGCAGTACTTC
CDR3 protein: CAWRGGRYEQYF

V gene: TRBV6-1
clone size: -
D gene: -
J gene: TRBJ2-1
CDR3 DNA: TGTGCCAGCAGTGGAGGGAGCTCCTACAATGAGCAGTTCTTC
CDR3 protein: CASSGGSSYNEQFF

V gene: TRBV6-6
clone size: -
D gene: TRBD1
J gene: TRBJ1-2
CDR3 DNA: TGTGCCAGCAGTCCCTCGACCCGGGACAGGGTGGGAGGCTACACCTTC
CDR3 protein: CASSPSTRDRVGGYTF

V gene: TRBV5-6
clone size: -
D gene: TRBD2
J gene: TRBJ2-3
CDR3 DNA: TGTGCCAGCAACAGCGGGGGGTTGGCAGATACGCAGTATTTT
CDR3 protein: CASNSGGLADTQYF

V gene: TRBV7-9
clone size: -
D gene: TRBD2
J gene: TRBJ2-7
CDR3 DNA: TGTGCCAGCAGCTGGACTAGCGGCTACGAGCAGTACTTC
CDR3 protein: CASSWTSGYEQYF

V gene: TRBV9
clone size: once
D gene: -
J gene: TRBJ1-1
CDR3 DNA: TGTGCCAGCAGCGTAGATCACAGCCTAAACACTGAAGCTTTCTTT
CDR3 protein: CASSVDHSLNTEAFF

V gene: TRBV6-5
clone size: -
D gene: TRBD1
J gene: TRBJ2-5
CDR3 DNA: TGTGCCAGCATGTTGACAGGGGCCCAAGAGACCCAGTACTTC
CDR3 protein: CASMLTGAQETQYF

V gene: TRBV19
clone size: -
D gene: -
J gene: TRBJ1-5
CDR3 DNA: TGTGCCAGTAGTATTATCGGGTCCCCCAATAGCAATCAGCCCCAGCATTTT
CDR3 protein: CASSIIGSPNSNQPQHF

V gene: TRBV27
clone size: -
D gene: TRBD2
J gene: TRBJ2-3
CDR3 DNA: TGTGCCAGCAGTTTGCGGGGGAGCACAGATACGCAGTATTTT
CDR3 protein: CASSLRGSTDTQYF

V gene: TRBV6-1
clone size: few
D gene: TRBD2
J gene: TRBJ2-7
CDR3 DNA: TGTGCCAGCGCTCTAGCGGGGGCCTACGAGCAGTACTTC
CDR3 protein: CASALAGAYEQYF

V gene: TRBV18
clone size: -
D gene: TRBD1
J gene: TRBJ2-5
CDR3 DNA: TGTGCCAGCTCACCGGGACAGAAATTCCAAGAGACCCAGTACTTC
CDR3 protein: CASSPGQKFQETQYF

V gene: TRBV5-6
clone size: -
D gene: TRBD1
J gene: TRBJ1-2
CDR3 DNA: TGTGCCAGCAGCTTGATTCAGGGGGCAGGTGGCTACACCTTC
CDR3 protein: CASSLIQGAGGYTF

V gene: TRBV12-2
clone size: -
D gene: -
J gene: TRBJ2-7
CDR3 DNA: TGTGCAAGTCGGCCGCCGGGACAGGGGGCCTACGAGCAGTACTTC
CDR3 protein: CASRPPGQGAYEQYF

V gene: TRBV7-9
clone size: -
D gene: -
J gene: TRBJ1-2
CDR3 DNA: TGTGCCAGCAGCTTAGTGACGGGGGAAGTTAACTATGGCTACACCTTC
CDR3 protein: CASSLVTGEVNYGYTF

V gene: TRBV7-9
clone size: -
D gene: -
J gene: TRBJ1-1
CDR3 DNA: TGTGCCAGCAGCTTAGTAACAGGTGGAACGACTGAAGCTTTCTTT
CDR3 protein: CASSLVTGGTTEAFF

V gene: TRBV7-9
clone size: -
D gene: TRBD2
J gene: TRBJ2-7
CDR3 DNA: TGTGCCAGCAGCTTTCACACTAGCGGGGGTTCACCAACCTACGAGCAGTACTTC
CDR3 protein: CASSFHTSGGSPTYEQYF

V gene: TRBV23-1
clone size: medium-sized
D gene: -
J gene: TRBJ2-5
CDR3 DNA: TGCGCCAGCCGACGGGGATATTGGAGCAGTCAAGAGACCCAGTACTTC
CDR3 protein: CASRRGYWSSQETQYF

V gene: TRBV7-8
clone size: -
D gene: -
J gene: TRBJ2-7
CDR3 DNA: TGTGCCAGCAGCTGGGGAGTTATAGCGGAAAAAACCTACGAGCAGTACTTC
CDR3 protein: CASSWGVIAEKTYEQYF

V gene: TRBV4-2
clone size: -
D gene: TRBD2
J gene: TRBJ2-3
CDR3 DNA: TGTGCCAGCAGCCAAGATAGCGGGAGCACAGATACGCAGTATTTT
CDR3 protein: CASSQDSGSTDTQYF

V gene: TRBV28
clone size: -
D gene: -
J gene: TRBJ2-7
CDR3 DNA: TGTGCCAGCAGTCTTGACACAATCTCCTACGAGCAGTACTTC
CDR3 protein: CASSLDTISYEQYF

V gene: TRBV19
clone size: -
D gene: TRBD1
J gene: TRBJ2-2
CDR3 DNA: TGTGCCAGCACCCCCGGGACAGGGAACACCGGGGAGCTGTTTTTT
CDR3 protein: CASTPGTGNTGELFF

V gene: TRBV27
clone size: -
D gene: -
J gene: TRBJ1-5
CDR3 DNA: TGTGCCAGCAGACACAATGCCCGACAGCTACCGAAACCTCATAGCAATCAGCCCCAGCATTTT
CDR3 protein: CASRHNARQLPKPHSNQPQHF

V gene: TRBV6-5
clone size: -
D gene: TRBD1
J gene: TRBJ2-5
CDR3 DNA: TGTGCCGCAAGGACAGGAGAGACCCAGTACTTC
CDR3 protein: CAARTGETQYF

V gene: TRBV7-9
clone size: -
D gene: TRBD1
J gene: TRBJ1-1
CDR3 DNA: TGTGCCAGCAGCGAATGGGACAGATTTCTCACTGAAGCTTTCTTT
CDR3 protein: CASSEWDRFLTEAFF

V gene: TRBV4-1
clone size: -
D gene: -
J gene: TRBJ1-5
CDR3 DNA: TGCGCCAGCAGCCAATTTTGGCCAAAAACAGGGCCTTCGTCTCAGCCCCAGCATTTT
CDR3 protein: CASSQFWPKTGPSSQPQHF

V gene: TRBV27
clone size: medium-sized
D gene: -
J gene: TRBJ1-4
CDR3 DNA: TGTGCCAGCGCGTCGCTAGGGGTAACTAATGAAAAACTGTTTTTT
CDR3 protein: CASASLGVTNEKLFF

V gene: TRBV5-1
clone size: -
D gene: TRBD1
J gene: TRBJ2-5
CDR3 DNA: TGCGCCAGCAGCTTGTTGTTCACGCCCGGGACAGTTCAAGAGACCCAGTACTTC
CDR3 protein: CASSLLFTPGTVQETQYF

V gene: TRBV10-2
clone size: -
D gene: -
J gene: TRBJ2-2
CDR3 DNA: TGCGCCAGCAGTGACCTTGGACTTTCCACCGGGGAGCTGTTTTTT
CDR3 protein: CASSDLGLSTGELFF

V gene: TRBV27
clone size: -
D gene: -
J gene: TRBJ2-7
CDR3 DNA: TGTGCCAGCAGCCCCCCAGTCTACTACTACGAGCAGTACTTC
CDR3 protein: CASSPPVYYYEQYF

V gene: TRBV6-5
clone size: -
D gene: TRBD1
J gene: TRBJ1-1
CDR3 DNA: TGTGCCAGCAGCCGCCAACCGACAGGGGCCACTGAAGCTTTCTTT
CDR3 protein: CASSRQPTGATEAFF

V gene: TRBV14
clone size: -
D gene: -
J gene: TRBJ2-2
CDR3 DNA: TGTGCCAGCAGCCAAGTTCCAAAGAGCACCGGGGAGCTGTTTTTT
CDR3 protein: CASSQVPKSTGELFF

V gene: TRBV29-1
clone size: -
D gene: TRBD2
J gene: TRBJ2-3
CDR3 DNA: TGCAGCGTTGCTCGTTCAGCGGGAGAACCCACAGATACGCAGTATTTT
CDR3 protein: CSVARSAGEPTDTQYF

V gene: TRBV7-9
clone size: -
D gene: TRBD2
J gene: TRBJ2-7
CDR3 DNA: TGTGCCAGCAGCCCCCCGCTAGCGGGGGTGTCCTACGAGCAGTACTTC
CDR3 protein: CASSPPLAGVSYEQYF

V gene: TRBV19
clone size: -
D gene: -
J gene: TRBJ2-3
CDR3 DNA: TGTGCCAGTAGCCACCTATTGGGGCTAGTTACCACAGATACGCAGTATTTT
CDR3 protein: CASSHLLGLVTTDTQYF

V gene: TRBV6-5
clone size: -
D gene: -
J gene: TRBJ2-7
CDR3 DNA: TGTGCCAGCAGTGCCAGGACAGCCTACGAGCAGTACTTC
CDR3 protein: CASSARTAYEQYF

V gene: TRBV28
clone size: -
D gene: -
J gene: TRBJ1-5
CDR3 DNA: TGTGCCAGCAGTCCTAGGGGGTATAGCAATCAGCCCCAGCATTTT
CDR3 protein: CASSPRGYSNQPQHF

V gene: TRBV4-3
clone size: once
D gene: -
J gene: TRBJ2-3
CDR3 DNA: TGCGCCAGCAGCCAAGAGGGTCTTGGGGCTAATACGCAGTATTTT
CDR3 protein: CASSQEGLGANTQYF